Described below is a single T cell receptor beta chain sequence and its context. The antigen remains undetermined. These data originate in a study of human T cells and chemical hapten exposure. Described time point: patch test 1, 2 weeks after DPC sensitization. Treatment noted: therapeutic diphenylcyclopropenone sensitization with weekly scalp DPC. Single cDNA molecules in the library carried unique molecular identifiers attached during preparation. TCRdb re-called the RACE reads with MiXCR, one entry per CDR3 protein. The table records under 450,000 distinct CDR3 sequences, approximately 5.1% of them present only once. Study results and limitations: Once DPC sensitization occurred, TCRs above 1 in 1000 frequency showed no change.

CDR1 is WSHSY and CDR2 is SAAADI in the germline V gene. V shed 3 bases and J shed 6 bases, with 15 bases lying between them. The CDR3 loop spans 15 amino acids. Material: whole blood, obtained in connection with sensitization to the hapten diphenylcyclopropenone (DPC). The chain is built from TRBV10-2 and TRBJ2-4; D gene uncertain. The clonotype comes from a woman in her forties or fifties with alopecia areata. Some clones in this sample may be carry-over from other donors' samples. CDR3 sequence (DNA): TGCGCCAGCAGTGACCCATTTAGAGAGAGAAACATTCAGTACTTC. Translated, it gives CASSDPFRERNIQYF.